Below, 13 T cell receptor beta chains from the same sample are listed, as sequenced in a study of technical replicates of blood from a few donors (TCRdb year 2017). The library relied on the immunoSEQ multiplex PCR assay. Sourced from immuneACCESS, this table was stored by TCRdb with only in-frame sequences that have V and J called. A share of the clones is absent; for the studies checked, an unresolved V gene accounts for under half, and the remainder has no known explanation. This sample comprises over 70,000 clones, approximately 96% of them detected only once. In total, the top ten clones hold approximately 0.4% of the sample. The sample consisted of T cells isolated from PBMCs. The receptors were gathered from a human donor in good health.

In this sample, this clone turned up once. The chain has TRBV6-1 and TRBJ1-2; 9 bases are a match to TRBD1. Unmatched junction bases numbered 5, after V lost 4 bases and J lost 5 bases. CDR3 length: 14 amino acids. Germline loops: CDR1 MNHNS, CDR2 SASEGT. The CDR3 reads CASSVDRGIYGYTF. The CDR3 DNA sequence: TGTGCCAGCAGTGTCGACAGGGGGATATATGGCTACACCTTC.

This clone was seen just once. The chain uses TRBV2 and TRBJ1-5, with D possibly matching TRBD1 (6 bases). V was pared by 4 bases and J by 6 bases, with 13 bases between. CDR3 length equals 14 residues. Germline V gene sequence: CDR1 SNHLY, CDR2 FYNNEI. Written as DNA, the CDR3 is TGTGCCAGCAGTGGAACAGGGACCGGTCAGCCCCAGCATTTT. It encodes CASSGTGTGQPQHF.

V is TRBV7-2 and J is TRBJ2-5, with 11 positions matching TRBD2. Per germline, CDR1 SGHTA and CDR2 FQGNSA. The CDR3 is made up of 15 amino acids. Trimming removed 6 bases from V and 5 bases from J; junction bases left unmatched: 8. This CDR3 reads CASSLAGLAAETQYF. The CDR3 nucleotides read TGTGCCAGCAGTTTGGCGGGACTAGCGGCGGAGACCCAGTACTTC.

J is TRBJ2-7 and V is TRBV5-1; 7 bases are a match to TRBD1. Trimming cost V 7 bases and J 2 bases; bases outside gene matches: 9. The germline V gene has CDR1 SGHRS and CDR2 YFSETQ. The CDR3 is 14 residues long. CDR3 sequence: CASSQGPGPYEQYF. CDR3 nucleotides: TGCGCCAGCTCACAGGGGCCGGGACCCTACGAGCAGTACTTC.

The chain uses TRBV4-1 and TRBJ2-1; 12 nucleotides align to TRBD2. The V and J ends lost 2 bases and 9 bases, in that order; junction bases with no gene match: 2. This CDR3 comprises 14 residues. Per the germline V gene, CDR1 is MGHRA and CDR2 is YSYEKL. This CDR3 is CASSQQLAGGEQFF. The CDR3 nucleotides are TGCGCCAGCAGCCAACAACTAGCGGGAGGTGAGCAGTTCTTC.

The chain uses TRBV4-3 and TRBJ2-7; TRBD2 matches 9 bases. V shed 3 bases, J shed 1 base, and the junction held 1 base outside the gene matches. The CDR3 extends over 14 amino acids. Germline V lookup: CDR1 LGHNA, CDR2 YSLEER. The DNA of the CDR3 is TGCGCCAGCAGCCAGACTAGCGGATCCTACGAGCAGTACTTC. It yields the protein CASSQTSGSYEQYF.

This CDR3 is CASSVDWTAIYGYTF. CDR3 DNA sequence: TGTGCCAGCAGCGTAGACTGGACAGCGATATATGGCTACACCTTC. This sequence joins TRBV9 and TRBJ1-2, with D perhaps matching TRBD1 (6 bases). Germline CDR1 SGDLS, CDR2 YYNGEE. Trimming took off 0 bases at V and 5 bases at J, with 14 bases between the two ends. The CDR3 loop spans 15 amino acids.

The V and J genes are TRBV7-6 and TRBJ2-7, with D possibly matching TRBD1 (5 bases). V shed 5 bases and J shed 4 bases, with 15 bases lying between them. The length of the CDR3 is 14 residues. Germline lookup yields CDR1 SGHVS and CDR2 FNYEAQ. The CDR3 reads CASSGPRVGYEQYF. CDR3 nucleotides: TGTGCCAGCAGCGGACCCAGGGTCGGGTACGAGCAGTACTTC.

This chain joins TRBV9 and TRBJ1-3; TRBD1 might be the D (6 bases). This CDR3 is 15 amino acids long. From germline, CDR1 is SGDLS and CDR2 YYNGEE. The V and J ends lost 2 bases and 0 bases respectively, with 9 bases between them. In nucleotides, the CDR3 is TGTGCCAGCAGCGTTGGACAGAGCTCTGGAAACACCATATATTTT. Translated, it gives CASSVGQSSGNTIYF.

The V gene is TRBV6-5, the J gene TRBJ1-4; 7 bases are a match to TRBD1. The V segment lost 1 base and the J segment 8 bases; nucleotides outside the gene matches: 1. The CDR3 is 13 residues long. Germline-derived CDR1 and CDR2 are MNHEY and SVGAGI. The CDR3 bases are TGTGCCAGCAGTTACTGGGGACAGGAAAAACTGTTTTTT. Its translation is CASSYWGQEKLFF.

The rearrangement links TRBV10-2 to TRBJ2-1, with D possibly matching TRBD1 (6 bases). Germline V gives CDR1 WSHSY, CDR2 SAAADI. The CDR3 has 15 residues. The V and J ends lost 10 bases and 6 bases respectively, with 22 bases between them. CDR3 coding DNA: TGCGCCACCAGAGTGGGGGCTGCCTTTATCAATGAGCAGTTCTTC. It is translated as CATRVGAAFINEQFF.

The J gene is TRBJ1-5, the V gene TRBV25-1; 9 nucleotides agree with TRBD1. The CDR3 contains 14 residues. Looked up from germline, CDR1 is MGHDK and CDR2 is SYGVNS. The ends lost 9 bases at V and 4 bases at J; junction bases unmatched: 7. CDR3 residues: CASRDRGDNQPQHF. DNA of the CDR3: TGTGCCAGTAGAGACAGGGGGGATAATCAGCCCCAGCATTTT.

The rearrangement joins TRBV4-3 to TRBJ1-2; maybe TRBD1 (6 bases). Germline CDR1 LGHNA, CDR2 YSLEER. This CDR3 is built from 16 residues. V lost 0 bases and J 5 bases, leaving 16 bases between the germline ends. CDR3 coding DNA: TGCGCCAGCAGCCAAGAGTTTCAGGGGCTAAGGTATGGCTACACCTTC. Residues: CASSQEFQGLRYGYTF.